There are a few counts of the clone carrying this T cell receptor beta chain. The antigen is unknown. Via MiXCR, TCRdb re-called the RT-PCR reads, giving one row per CDR3 protein. The repertoire holds about 650,000 distinct CDR3 sequences, with 15% to 19% as singletons. The CDR3 is 15 residues long. Germline V gene lookup returns CDR1 ENHRY and CDR2 SYGVKD. V lost 3 bases, J lost 6 bases, and 18 bases lay in between. The source of the sample is a study of response to subunit inactivated influenza vaccine. General study results and limits: It was suggested by the authors that few new T cells are recruited by each seasonal influenza vaccination.

This specimen was PBMCs from blood, taken less than 13 days after vaccination. This receptor was taken from a man aged 45-65 years who received an inactivated influenza vaccine. The rearrangement uses TRBV10-3 and TRBJ2-7; D possibly corresponds to TRBD1 (5 bases). This chain's CDR3 is CAISDPGREGLEQYF. DNA for the CDR3: TGTGCCATCAGTGACCCCGGCAGGGAAGGTCTCGAGCAGTACTTC.